The entry that follows covers one TCR beta chain sequence. Its antigen is unknown. Each sorted subset replicate got 200 ng genomic DNA, 30,000 or so genomes. Repertoires were generated with immunoSEQ multiplex PCR, while TCRdb's copy carries only in-frame clones and drops some. The profile shows about 1,500,000 clones, roughly 96% of them singletons. The germline V gene has CDR1 MNHEY and CDR2 SVGAGI. This CDR3 has 16 residues. The V and J ends lost 3 bases and 5 bases respectively, with 17 bases between them. This sample stems from a study of shared clonotypes between healthy human individuals. Findings and limits, study-wide: Among donors, the sharing of clonotypes was expected to be influenced by sequencing depth. Sampling involved blood alone; tissue repertoires likely differ.

This rearrangement joins TRBV6-5 to TRBJ1-5; D perhaps matches TRBD1 (5 bases). This clonotype was sampled from a man aged 30-40 years in good health. Sequenced material: naive CD4+ T cells sorted from blood. Noted subset: CD45RA+ positively selected. CDR3 DNA: TGTGCCAGCAGTTATGGGACTCCTCCCTTTTATCAGCCCCAGCATTTT. Its translation is CASSYGTPPFYQPQHF.